One sample yielded the 5 T cell receptor beta chains listed below, sequenced in a study of early T cells in non-severe SARS-CoV-2 infection. One entry per CDR3 protein results from TCRdb running MiXCR on the 5' RACE reads. The profile covers 70,000 or so distinct CDR3 sequences, with about an eighth appearing a single time and over 12% taken by the ten largest. The sequencing input was whole blood. All receptors derive from an adult who was a healthcare worker with PCR-confirmed SARS-CoV-2 infection or an uninfected control (not recorded which).

This clonotype was detected only a few times. V and J are TRBV29-1 and TRBJ2-7; 10 nucleotides match TRBD1. Looked up from germline, CDR1 is SQVTM and CDR2 is ANQGSEA. This CDR3 region has 14 residues. Trimming cost V 3 bases and J 7 bases; bases outside gene matches: 9. CDR3 bases: TGCAGCGTTGATACCGGGACAGGGGCGAGGGAGCAGTACTTC. This gives the protein CSVDTGTGAREQYF.

V is TRBV30 and J is TRBJ1-2; 7 bases are a match to TRBD1. Trimming took 1 base from V and 1 from J; bases not matched to a gene: 12. This CDR3 has 17 amino acids. Looked up from germline, CDR1 is GTSNPN and CDR2 is SVGIG (reference sequence). The CDR3 DNA reads TGTGCCTGGAGTGCTGCCTGGACAGGAGTTCATAACTATGGCTACACCTTC. This translates into CAWSAAWTGVHNYGYTF.

The sample holds a few counts of this clonotype. The CDR3 coding sequence is TGTGCCAGCAGCTTACAGGGGGATGTGTACGAGCAGTACTTC. Amino acids: CASSLQGDVYEQYF. The chain links TRBV7-6 to TRBJ2-7, with TRBD1 matching over 7 bases. The germline V gene has CDR1 SGHVS and CDR2 FNYEAQ. CDR3 length: 14 amino acids. V gave up 2 bases and J gave up 4 bases; unmatched junction bases: 5.

The sample holds many counts of this clonotype. The rearrangement joins TRBV10-3 to TRBJ1-5; tentatively, D is TRBD1 (5 bases). This CDR3 has 14 amino acids. Germline V gene lookup returns CDR1 ENHRY and CDR2 SYGVKD. V was clipped by 3 bases and J by 2 bases, with 8 bases between them. The CDR3 DNA follows: TGTGCCATCAGTGACGGGGGTGGCAATCAGCCCCAGCATTTT. Residues: CAISDGGGNQPQHF.

Many counts were recorded for this clonotype. J is TRBJ2-7 and V is TRBV28, with TRBD2 matching 9 bases. V lost 6 bases, J lost 0 bases, and 6 bases stayed unmatched. Germline V CDR1 and CDR2: MDHEN, SYDVKM. The CDR3 sequence is 15 residues long. The CDR3 DNA reads as TGTGCCAGCAGAAATAGCGGGGGTGACTCCTACGAGCAGTACTTC. Amino acid sequence: CASRNSGGDSYEQYF. The whole variable domain, filled in from reference TRBV28 and TRBJ2-7, reads DVKVTQSSRYLVKRTGEKVFLECVQDMDHENMFWYRQDPGLGLRLIYFSYDVKMKEKGDIPEGYSVSREKKERFSLILESASTNQTSMYLCASRNSGGDSYEQYFGPGTRLTVT.